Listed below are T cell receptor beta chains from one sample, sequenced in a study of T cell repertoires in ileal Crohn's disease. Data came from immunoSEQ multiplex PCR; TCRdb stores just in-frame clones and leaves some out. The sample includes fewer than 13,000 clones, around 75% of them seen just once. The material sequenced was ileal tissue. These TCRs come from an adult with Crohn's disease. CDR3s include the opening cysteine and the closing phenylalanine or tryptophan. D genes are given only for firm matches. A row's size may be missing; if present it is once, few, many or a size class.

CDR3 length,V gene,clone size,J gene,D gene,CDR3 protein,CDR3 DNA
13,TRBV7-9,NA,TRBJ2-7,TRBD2,CASSWGGSYEQYF,TGTGCCAGCAGCTGGGGGGGTTCCTACGAGCAGTACTTC
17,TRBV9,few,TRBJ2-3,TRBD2,CASSVDDSGGSGDTQYF,TGTGCCAGCAGCGTAGATGATAGCGGGGGTAGCGGAGATACGCAGTATTTT
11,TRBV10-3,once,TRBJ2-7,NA,CAISDSYEQYF,TGTGCCATCAGTGATTCGTACGAGCAGTACTTC
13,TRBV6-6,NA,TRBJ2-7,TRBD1,CASSWDRAYEQYF,TGTGCCAGCAGCTGGGACAGAGCCTACGAGCAGTACTTC
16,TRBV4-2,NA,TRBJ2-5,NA,CASSQAQGEGAETQYF,TGTGCCAGCAGCCAAGCCCAGGGTGAAGGTGCGGAGACCCAGTACTTC
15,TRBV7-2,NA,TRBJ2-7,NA,CASSLGRGITYEQYF,TGTGCCAGCAGCTTAGGTAGAGGGATTACCTACGAGCAGTACTTC
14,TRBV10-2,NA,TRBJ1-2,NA,CASSEGVRGHGYTF,TGCGCCAGCAGTGAAGGTGTCAGGGGCCATGGCTACACCTTC
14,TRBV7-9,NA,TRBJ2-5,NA,CASSRGGAVETQYF,TGTGCCAGCAGCCGCGGGGGCGCGGTGGAGACCCAGTACTTC
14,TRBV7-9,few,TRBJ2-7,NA,CASSLAAGKYEQYF,TGTGCCAGCAGCTTAGCAGCCGGGAAGTACGAGCAGTACTTC
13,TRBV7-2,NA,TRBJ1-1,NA,CASRRARDIKTFF,TGTGCCAGCAGGCGGGCCCGGGACATAAAAACTTTCTTT
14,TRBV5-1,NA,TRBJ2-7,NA,CASVYSPGTYEQYF,TGCGCCAGCGTCTATTCTCCAGGGACCTACGAGCAGTACTTC
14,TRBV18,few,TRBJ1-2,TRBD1,CASSPAGTGEGYTF,TGTGCCAGCTCACCGGCCGGGACAGGGGAAGGCTACACCTTC
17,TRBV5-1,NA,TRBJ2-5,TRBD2,CASSSRSSGGRQETQYF,TGCGCCAGCAGCTCCCGGTCTAGCGGGGGGCGACAAGAGACCCAGTACTTC
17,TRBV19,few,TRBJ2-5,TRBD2,CASSIAYGLAGGETQYF,TGTGCCAGTAGTATAGCTTATGGACTAGCGGGAGGAGAGACCCAGTACTTC
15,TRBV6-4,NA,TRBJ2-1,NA,CASSEFKGVVYEQFF,TGTGCCAGCAGTGAATTCAAGGGGGTTGTATATGAGCAGTTCTTC
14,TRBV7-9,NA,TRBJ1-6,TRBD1,CASSLGQDGSPLHF,TGTGCCAGCAGCCTTGGACAGGATGGTTCACCCCTCCACTTT
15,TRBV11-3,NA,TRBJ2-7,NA,CASSLESRRSYEQYF,TGTGCCAGCAGCTTAGAATCGAGGCGTTCCTACGAGCAGTACTTC
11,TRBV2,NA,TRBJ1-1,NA,CASREETEAFF,TGTGCCAGCAGGGAGGAGACTGAAGCTTTCTTT
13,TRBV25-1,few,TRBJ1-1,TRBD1,CASKTGENTEAFF,TGTGCCAGCAAGACAGGGGAGAACACTGAAGCTTTCTTT
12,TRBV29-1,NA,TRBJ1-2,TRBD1,CSVDGQGLGYTF,TGCAGCGTCGATGGACAGGGGCTTGGCTACACCTTC
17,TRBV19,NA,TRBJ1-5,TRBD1,CASSDLRTGEHNQPQHF,TGTGCCAGTAGTGATCTTCGGACAGGGGAGCACAATCAGCCCCAGCATTTT
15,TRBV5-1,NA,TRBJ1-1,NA,CASSLLGGAGTEAFF,TGCGCCAGCAGCTTATTGGGGGGAGCGGGCACTGAAGCTTTCTTT
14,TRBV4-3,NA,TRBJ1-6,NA,CASSQVFGDSPLHF,TGCGCCAGCAGCCAAGTATTCGGGGATTCACCCCTCCACTTT
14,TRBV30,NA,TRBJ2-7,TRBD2,CAWTSASGNYEQYF,TGTGCCTGGACATCCGCTAGCGGAAACTACGAGCAGTACTTC
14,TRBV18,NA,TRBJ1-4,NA,CASSLGAFEEKLFF,TGTGCCAGCTCACTTGGGGCATTCGAAGAAAAACTGTTTTTT
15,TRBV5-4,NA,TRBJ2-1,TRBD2,CASRAGTSRVNEQFF,TGTGCCAGCAGGGCCGGGACTAGTCGGGTGAATGAGCAGTTCTTC
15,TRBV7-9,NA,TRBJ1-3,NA,CASSPSGAWRNTIYF,TGTGCCAGCAGCCCCTCGGGAGCTTGGAGGAACACCATATATTTT
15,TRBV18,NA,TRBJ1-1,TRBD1,CASSPTGTQGTEAFF,TGTGCCAGCTCTCCGACCGGGACACAGGGGACTGAAGCTTTCTTT
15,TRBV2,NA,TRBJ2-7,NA,CASSPGWGTSYEQYF,TGTGCCAGCAGCCCGGGATGGGGAACTTCCTACGAGCAGTACTTC
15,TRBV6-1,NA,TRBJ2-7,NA,CASTLTQWSSYEQYF,TGTGCCAGCACCCTGACCCAATGGAGCTCCTACGAGCAGTACTTC
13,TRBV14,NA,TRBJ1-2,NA,CASSQPQRYGYTF,TGTGCCAGCAGCCAACCTCAGAGGTACGGCTACACCTTC
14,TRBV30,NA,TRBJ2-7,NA,CASGYERRSYEQYF,TGTGCCTCGGGATACGAGCGGAGATCCTACGAGCAGTACTTC
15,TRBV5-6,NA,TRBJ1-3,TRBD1,CASSLQGVSGNTIYF,TGTGCCAGCAGCTTACAGGGGGTCTCTGGAAACACCATATATTTT
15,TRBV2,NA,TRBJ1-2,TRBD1,CASTPGGHPGHGYTF,TGTGCCAGTACCCCAGGGGGCCACCCTGGGCATGGCTACACCTTC
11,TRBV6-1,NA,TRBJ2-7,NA,CASTPSYEQYF,TGTGCCAGCACGCCCTCGTACGAGCAGTACTTC
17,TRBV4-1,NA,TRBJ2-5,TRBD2,CASSRGTSGGLYETQYF,TGCGCCAGCAGCCGGGGGACTAGCGGGGGGCTGTATGAGACCCAGTACTTC
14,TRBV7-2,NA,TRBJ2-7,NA,CASSSITESYEQYF,TGTGCCAGCAGCTCAATTACTGAATCCTACGAGCAGTACTTC
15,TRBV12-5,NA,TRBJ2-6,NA,CASGTGTSGANVLTF,TGTGCTAGTGGTACGGGAACCTCTGGGGCCAACGTCCTGACTTTC
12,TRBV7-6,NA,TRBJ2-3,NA,CASSLKPDTQYF,TGTGCCAGCAGCTTAAAGCCAGATACGCAGTATTTT
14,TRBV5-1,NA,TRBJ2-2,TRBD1,CASSRDRGTGELFF,TGCGCCAGCAGCCGGGACAGGGGCACCGGGGAGCTGTTTTTT